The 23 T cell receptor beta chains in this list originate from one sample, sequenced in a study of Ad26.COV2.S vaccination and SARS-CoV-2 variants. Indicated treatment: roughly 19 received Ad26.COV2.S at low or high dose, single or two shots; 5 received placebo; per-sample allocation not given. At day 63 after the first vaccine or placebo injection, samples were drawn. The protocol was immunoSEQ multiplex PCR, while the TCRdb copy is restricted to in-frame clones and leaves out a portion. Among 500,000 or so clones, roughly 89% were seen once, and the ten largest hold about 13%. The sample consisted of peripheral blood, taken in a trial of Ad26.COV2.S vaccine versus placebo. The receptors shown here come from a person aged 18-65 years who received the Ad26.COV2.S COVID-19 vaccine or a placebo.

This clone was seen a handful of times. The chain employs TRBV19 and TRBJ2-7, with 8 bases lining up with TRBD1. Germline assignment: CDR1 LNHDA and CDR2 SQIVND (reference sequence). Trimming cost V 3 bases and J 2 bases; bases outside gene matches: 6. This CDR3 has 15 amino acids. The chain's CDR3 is CASSIPGRGPYEQYF. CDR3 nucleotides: TGTGCCAGTAGTATTCCAGGCAGGGGGCCCTACGAGCAGTACTTC.

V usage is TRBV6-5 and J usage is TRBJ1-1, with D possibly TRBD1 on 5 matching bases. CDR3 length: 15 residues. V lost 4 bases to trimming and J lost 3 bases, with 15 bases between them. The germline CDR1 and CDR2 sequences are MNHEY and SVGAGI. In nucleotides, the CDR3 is TGTGCCAGCAGTTTCCAGGGCGAGATCGACACTGAAGCTTTCTTT. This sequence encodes CASSFQGEIDTEAFF.

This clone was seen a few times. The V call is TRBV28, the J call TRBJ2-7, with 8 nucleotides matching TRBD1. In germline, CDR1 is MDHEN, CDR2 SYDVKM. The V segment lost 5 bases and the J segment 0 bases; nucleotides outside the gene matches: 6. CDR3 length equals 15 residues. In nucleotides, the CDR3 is TGTGCCAGCAGTGAGGCGGGACAGGCCTCCTACGAGCAGTACTTC. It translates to CASSEAGQASYEQYF.

The CDR3 is CASSSLSSSYNEQFF. CDR3 sequence (DNA): TGTGCCAGCAGCTCATTGTCGAGCTCCTACAATGAGCAGTTCTTC. The chain employs TRBV14 and TRBJ2-1; D is unresolved. Germline CDR1 and CDR2: SGHDN and FVKESK. V was shortened by 5 bases and J by 0 bases, with 11 bases between the two germline ends. The CDR3 runs 15 residues. Complete variable domain (other parts from reference TRBV14 and TRBJ2-1): EAGVTQFPSHSVIEKGQTVTLRCDPISGHDNLYWYRRVMGKEIKFLLHFVKESKQDESGMPNNRFLAERTGGTYSTLKVQPAELEDSGVYFCASSSLSSSYNEQFFGPGTRLTVL.

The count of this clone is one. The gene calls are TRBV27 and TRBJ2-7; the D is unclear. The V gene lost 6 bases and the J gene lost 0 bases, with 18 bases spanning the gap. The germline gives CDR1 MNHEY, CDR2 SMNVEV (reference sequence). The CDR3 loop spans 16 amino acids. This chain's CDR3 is CASSDIPTLFSYEQYF. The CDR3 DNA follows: TGTGCCAGCAGCGATATCCCGACACTTTTCTCCTACGAGCAGTACTTC.

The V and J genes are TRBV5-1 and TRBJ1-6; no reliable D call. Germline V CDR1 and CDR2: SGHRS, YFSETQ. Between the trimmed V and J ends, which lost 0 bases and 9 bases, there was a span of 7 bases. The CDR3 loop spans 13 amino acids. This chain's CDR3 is CASSLDYGSPLHF. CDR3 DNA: TGCGCCAGCAGCTTGGATTACGGTTCACCCCTCCACTTT. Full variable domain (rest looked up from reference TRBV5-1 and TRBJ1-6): KAGVTQTPRYLIKTRGQQVTLSCSPISGHRSVSWYQQTPGQGLQFLFEYFSETQRNKGNFPGRFSGRQFSNSRSEMNVSTLELGDSALYLCASSLDYGSPLHFGNGTRLTVT.

CDR3 bases: TGTGCCAGCAGCTTGAACATGGGACGGGAGAACACTGAAGCTTTCTTT. Its protein product is CASSLNMGRENTEAFF. V and J are TRBV5-8 and TRBJ1-1; D is perhaps TRBD1 (5 bases). Germline CDR1 is SGHTS and CDR2 is YDEGEE. CDR3 length: 16 amino acids. V was clipped by 1 base and J by 1 base, with 14 bases between them.

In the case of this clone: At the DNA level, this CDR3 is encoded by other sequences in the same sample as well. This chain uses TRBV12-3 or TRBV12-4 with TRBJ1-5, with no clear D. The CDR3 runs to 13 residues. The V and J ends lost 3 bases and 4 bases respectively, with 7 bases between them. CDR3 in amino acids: CASSFSGNQPQHF. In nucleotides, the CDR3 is TGTGCCAGCAGTTTTTCGGGAAATCAGCCCCAGCATTTT.

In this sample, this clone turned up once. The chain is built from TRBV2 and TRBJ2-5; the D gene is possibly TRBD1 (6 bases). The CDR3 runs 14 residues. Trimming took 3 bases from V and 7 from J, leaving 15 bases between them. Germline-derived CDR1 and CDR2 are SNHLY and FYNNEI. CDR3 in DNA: TGTGCCAGCAGTGATAACAGGGCAGTGGGGACCCAGTACTTC. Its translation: CASSDNRAVGTQYF.

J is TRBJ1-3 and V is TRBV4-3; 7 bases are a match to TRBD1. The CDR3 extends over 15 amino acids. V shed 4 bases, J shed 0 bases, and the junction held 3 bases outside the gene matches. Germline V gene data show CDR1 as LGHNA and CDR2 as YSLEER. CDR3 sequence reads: CASSLGTASGNTIYF. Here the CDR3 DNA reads TGCGCCAGCAGCCTCGGGACAGCCTCTGGAAACACCATATATTTT.

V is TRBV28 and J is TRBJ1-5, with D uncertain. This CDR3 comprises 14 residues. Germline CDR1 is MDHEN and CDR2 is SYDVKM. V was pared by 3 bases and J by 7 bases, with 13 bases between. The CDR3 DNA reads TGTGCCAGCAGTTTTTTGGGGAGCGGGCAGCCCCAGCATTTT. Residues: CASSFLGSGQPQHF. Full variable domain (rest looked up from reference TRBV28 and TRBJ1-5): DVKVTQSSRYLVKRTGEKVFLECVQDMDHENMFWYRQDPGLGLRLIYFSYDVKMKEKGDIPEGYSVSREKKERFSLILESASTNQTSMYLCASSFLGSGQPQHFGDGTRLSIL.

DNA of the CDR3: TGCAGCGTTGTGTTAGCTGGAAACACCATATATTTT. It codes for CSVVLAGNTIYF. V usage is TRBV29-1 and J usage is TRBJ1-3, with D uncertain. Trimming shortened V by 4 bases and J by 2 bases, and 6 bases separated the two germline ends. CDR1 is SQVTM and CDR2 is ANQGSEA in the germline V gene. CDR3 length: 12 residues.

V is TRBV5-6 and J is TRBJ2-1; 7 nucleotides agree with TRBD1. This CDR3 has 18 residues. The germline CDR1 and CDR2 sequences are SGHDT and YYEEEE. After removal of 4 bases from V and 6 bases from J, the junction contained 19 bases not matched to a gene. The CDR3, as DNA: TGTGCCAGCAGCCACGGGCGAGGGGGCAGGAACTTTATCAATGAGCAGTTCTTC. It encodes CASSHGRGGRNFINEQFF.

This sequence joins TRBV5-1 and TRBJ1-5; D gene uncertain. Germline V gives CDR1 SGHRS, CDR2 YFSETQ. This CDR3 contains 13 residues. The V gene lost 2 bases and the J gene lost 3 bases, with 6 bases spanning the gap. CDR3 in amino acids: CASSFTVNQPQHF. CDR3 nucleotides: TGCGCCAGCAGCTTCACCGTCAATCAGCCCCAGCATTTT.

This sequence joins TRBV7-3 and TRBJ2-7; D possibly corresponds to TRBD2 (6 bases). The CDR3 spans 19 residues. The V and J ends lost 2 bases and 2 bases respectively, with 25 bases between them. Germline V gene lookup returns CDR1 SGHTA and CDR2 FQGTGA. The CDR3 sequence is CASSLFKSRDLAVAYEQYF. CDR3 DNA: TGTGCCAGCAGCTTATTCAAGAGTCGGGATTTAGCGGTGGCCTACGAGCAGTACTTC.

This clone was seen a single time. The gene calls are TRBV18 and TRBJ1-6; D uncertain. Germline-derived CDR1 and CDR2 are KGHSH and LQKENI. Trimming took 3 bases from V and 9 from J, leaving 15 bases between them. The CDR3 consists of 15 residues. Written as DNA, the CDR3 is TGTGCCAGCTCACCCTTCACACCATCGCGTTCACCCCTCCACTTT. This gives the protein CASSPFTPSRSPLHF. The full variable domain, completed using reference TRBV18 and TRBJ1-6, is NAGVMQNPRHLVRRRGQEARLRCSPMKGHSHVYWYRQLPEEGLKFMVYLQKENIIDESGMPKERFSAEFPKEGPSILRIQQVVRGDSAAYFCASSPFTPSRSPLHFGNGTRLTVT.

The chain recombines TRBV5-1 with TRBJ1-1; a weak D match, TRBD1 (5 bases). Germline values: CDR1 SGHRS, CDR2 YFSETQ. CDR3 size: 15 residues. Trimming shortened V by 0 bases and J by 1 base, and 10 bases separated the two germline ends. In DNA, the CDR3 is TGCGCCAGCAGCTTGGAAGGCAGGGAGAACACTGAAGCTTTCTTT. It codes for CASSLEGRENTEAFF.

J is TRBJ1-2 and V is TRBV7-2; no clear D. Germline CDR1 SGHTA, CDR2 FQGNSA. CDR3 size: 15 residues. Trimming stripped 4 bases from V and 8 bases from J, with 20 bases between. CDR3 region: CASSSPNPGSQGYTF. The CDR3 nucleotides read TGTGCCAGCAGCTCCCCCAATCCCGGGAGTCAGGGCTACACCTTC. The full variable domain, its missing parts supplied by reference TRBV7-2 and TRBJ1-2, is GAGVSQSPSNKVTEKGKDVELRCDPISGHTALYWYRQSLGQGLEFLIYFQGNSAPDKSGLPSDRFSAERTGGSVSTLTIQRTQQEDSAVYLCASSSPNPGSQGYTFGSGTRLTVV.

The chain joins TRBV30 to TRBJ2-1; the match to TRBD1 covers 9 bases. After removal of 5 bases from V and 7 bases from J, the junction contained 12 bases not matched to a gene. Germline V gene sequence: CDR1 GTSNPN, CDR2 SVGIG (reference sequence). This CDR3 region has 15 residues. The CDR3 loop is CAWAQTGGFRNEQFF. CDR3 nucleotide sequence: TGTGCCTGGGCCCAAACAGGGGGCTTTCGGAATGAGCAGTTCTTC.

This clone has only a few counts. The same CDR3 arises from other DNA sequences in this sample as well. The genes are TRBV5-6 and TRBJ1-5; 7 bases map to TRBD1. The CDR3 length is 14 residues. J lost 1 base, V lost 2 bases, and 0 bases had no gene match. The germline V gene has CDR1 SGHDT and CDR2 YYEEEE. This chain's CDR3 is CASSLQGSNQPQHF. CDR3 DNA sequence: TGTGCCAGCAGCTTACAGGGGAGCAATCAGCCCCAGCATTTT.

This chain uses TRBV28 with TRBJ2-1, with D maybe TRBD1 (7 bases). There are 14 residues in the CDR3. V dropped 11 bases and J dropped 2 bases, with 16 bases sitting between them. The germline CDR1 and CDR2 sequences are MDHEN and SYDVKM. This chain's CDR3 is CASGGQGTYNEQFF. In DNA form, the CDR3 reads TGTGCCTCAGGGGGGCAGGGCACCTACAATGAGCAGTTCTTC.

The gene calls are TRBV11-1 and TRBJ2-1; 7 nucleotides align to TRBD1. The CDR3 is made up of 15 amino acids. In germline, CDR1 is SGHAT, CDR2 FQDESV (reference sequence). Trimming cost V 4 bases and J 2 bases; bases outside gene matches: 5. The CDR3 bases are TGTGCCAGCAGCTCGGGACAGAGTCCCTACAATGAGCAGTTCTTC. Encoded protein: CASSSGQSPYNEQFF.

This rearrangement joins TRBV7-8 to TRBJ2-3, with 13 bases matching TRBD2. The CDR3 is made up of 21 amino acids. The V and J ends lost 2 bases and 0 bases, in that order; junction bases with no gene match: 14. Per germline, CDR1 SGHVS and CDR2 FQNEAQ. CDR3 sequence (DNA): TGTGCCAGCAGCTTATTCCTCGGACTAGCGGGAGTTTCAGGAAGCACAGATACGCAGTATTTT. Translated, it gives CASSLFLGLAGVSGSTDTQYF.